These 20 T cell receptor beta chains originate from one sample sequenced in a study of cytomegalovirus exposure and HLA in healthy donors. PCR was performed using 60 Vbeta and 13 Jbeta primers. Repertoires were generated with immunoSEQ multiplex PCR, while TCRdb's copy carries only in-frame clones and drops some. The data contain 110,000 or so clones, roughly 80% of them singletons. Material for sequencing was PBMCs. Receptors originate from a man aged 50-60 years in good health and CMV-seropositive.

The chain uses TRBV5-1 and TRBJ2-3; 7 positions match TRBD1. Trimming took 1 base from V and 1 from J; bases not matched to a gene: 6. Germline assignment: CDR1 SGHRS and CDR2 YFSETQ. The CDR3 contains 16 residues. CDR3 in DNA: TGCGCCAGCAGCTTGTATAGGGACAGCGGCACAGATACGCAGTATTTT. Translating it yields CASSLYRDSGTDTQYF.

There are a few counts of this clone. The V call is TRBV7-2, the J call TRBJ2-3; 7 bases align to TRBD2. CDR1 and CDR2 from the germline V gene are SGHTA and FQGNSA. Trimming removed 1 base from V and 1 base from J; junction bases left unmatched: 11. CDR3 size: 18 residues. CDR3 DNA sequence: TGTGCCAGCAGCTTAGGTTGGGGGACTACCTTACGCACAGATACGCAGTATTTT. Amino acids: CASSLGWGTTLRTDTQYF.

This clone was counted only a few times. The V and J genes are TRBV5-6 and TRBJ2-1, with TRBD2 matching 9 bases. The CDR3 is 16 amino acids. The V segment lost 4 bases and the J segment 3 bases; nucleotides outside the gene matches: 8. Germline CDR1 is SGHDT and CDR2 is YYEEEE. CDR3 residues: CASSPWTSVDYNEQFF. The CDR3 DNA is TGTGCCAGCAGCCCTTGGACTAGCGTGGACTACAATGAGCAGTTCTTC.

This clone was detected only a few times. The J gene is TRBJ1-1, the V gene TRBV28, with D perhaps matching TRBD1 (5 bases). This CDR3 is 16 amino acids long. Germline values: CDR1 MDHEN, CDR2 SYDVKM. Trimming removed 6 bases from V and 0 bases from J, with 17 bases in between. CDR3 loop: CASSPEEGRLNTEAFF. Here the CDR3 DNA reads TGTGCCAGCAGCCCCGAGGAGGGGAGATTGAACACTGAAGCTTTCTTT.

This rearrangement joins TRBV6-6 to TRBJ1-1; tentatively, D is TRBD1 (5 bases). Looked up from germline, CDR1 is MNHNY and CDR2 is SVGAGI (reference sequence). V lost 3 bases to trimming and J lost 2 bases, with 13 bases between them. The CDR3 totals 15 residues. The CDR3 DNA is TGTGCCAGCAGTTATTCGGGGGGACGTAACACTGAAGCTTTCTTT. It specifies CASSYSGGRNTEAFF.

This clone was seen only a few times. In nucleotides, the CDR3 is TGTGCCATCAGTGAGTCGTTCAATTCCGGAGATACGCAGTATTTT. It is translated as CAISESFNSGDTQYF. The chain joins TRBV10-3 to TRBJ2-3; D uncertain. Trimming stripped 0 bases from V and 5 bases from J, with 12 bases between. Germline CDR1 reads ENHRY; CDR2 reads SYGVKD. This CDR3 is 15 amino acids long.

This chain connects TRBV9 to TRBJ2-1; D remains ambiguous. CDR3 length: 15 residues. CDR1 and CDR2 (germline): SGDLS, YYNGEE. V lost 4 bases to trimming and J lost 0 bases, with 11 bases between them. CDR3: CASSLRGGSYNEQFF. The CDR3 DNA follows: TGTGCCAGCAGCCTTCGCGGCGGCTCCTACAATGAGCAGTTCTTC.

The chain has TRBV6-5 and TRBJ1-4; D call uncertain. Germline V gene sequence: CDR1 MNHEY, CDR2 SVGAGI. The CDR3 runs 15 residues. V dropped 9 bases and J dropped 7 bases, with 21 bases sitting between them. The CDR3: CASAFSSPPGEKLFF. The CDR3 DNA follows: TGTGCCAGTGCGTTTTCGAGTCCCCCGGGTGAAAAACTGTTTTTT.

J is TRBJ1-2 and V is TRBV25-1, with D unresolved. The V end lost 1 base, the J end lost 6 bases, and 9 bases lay between the germline ends. CDR3 length: 13 residues. CDR1 MGHDK and CDR2 SYGVNS come from the germline V gene. The chain's CDR3 is CASSESNSHGYTF. The CDR3 DNA reads as TGTGCCAGCAGTGAATCGAACAGTCATGGCTACACCTTC.

The V call is TRBV12-5, the J call TRBJ1-1, with TRBD1 matching 8 bases. The CDR3 is 16 amino acids. Germline V lookup: CDR1 LGHNT, CDR2 FRNRAP. Unmatched junction bases numbered 15, after V lost 6 bases and J lost 6 bases. The CDR3 coding sequence is TGTGCTAGTGGCCGCCAATCAGGACAGGGAGTCCCTGAAGCTTTCTTT. Translated, it gives CASGRQSGQGVPEAFF.

The chain combines TRBV4-1 with TRBJ1-4, with D hard to call. The CDR3 has 16 residues. From germline, CDR1 is MGHRA and CDR2 YSYEKL. V lost 0 bases and J lost 4, with 12 bases in between. The CDR3 DNA reads TGCGCCAGCAGCCAAGATACGGGGTCCGGTAATGAAAAACTGTTTTTT. This codes for CASSQDTGSGNEKLFF.

The chain carries TRBV6-1 and TRBJ1-5, with 7 bases aligning to TRBD1. Per germline, CDR1 MNHNS and CDR2 SASEGT. This CDR3 has 14 residues. V lost 6 bases to trimming and J lost 6 bases; unmatched junction nucleotides: 8. Written as DNA, the CDR3 is TGTGCCAGCAGGCTCGACAGGGACGGTCAGCCCCAGCATTTT. Residues: CASRLDRDGQPQHF.

The gene calls are TRBV7-2 and TRBJ2-1; 9 bases match TRBD2. CDR3 length equals 16 residues. The germline CDR1 and CDR2 sequences are SGHTA and FQGNSA. The ends lost 2 bases at V and 2 bases at J; junction bases unmatched: 4. This CDR3 reads CASSLQVAGAYNEQFF. The CDR3 nucleotides are TGTGCCAGCAGCTTACAAGTAGCGGGAGCCTACAATGAGCAGTTCTTC.

On this clone itself: The germline gene is not matched at one end of the junction; a read error may be the cause. V and J are TRBV7-7 and TRBJ2-7, with D possibly TRBD2 on 5 matching bases. CDR1 and CDR2 (germline): SSHAT, FNYEAQ (reference sequence). The CDR3 loop spans 17 amino acids. The CDR3 reads CASSLAFPGSRSYEQYF. CDR3 DNA: TGTGCTAGCAGCTTAGCGTTCCCGGGATCAAGATCCTACGAGCAGTACTTC.

The CDR3 DNA is TGCGCCAGCAGCCAAGGGGAGGTAGCGGGGTACAATGAGCAGTTCTTC. It translates to CASSQGEVAGYNEQFF. The chain combines TRBV4-1 with TRBJ2-1; 8 bases map to TRBD2. V lost 1 base to trimming and J lost 4 bases; unmatched junction nucleotides: 6. Germline lookup yields CDR1 MGHRA and CDR2 YSYEKL. The CDR3 sequence is 16 residues long.

This chain uses TRBV4-1 with TRBJ2-5; tentatively, D is TRBD2 (5 bases). The CDR3 length is 17 residues. Trimming took off 1 base at V and 4 bases at J, with 19 bases between the two ends. Germline V gene sequence: CDR1 MGHRA, CDR2 YSYEKL. DNA for the CDR3: TGCGCCAGCAGCCAAGTCGGGATGAACCCTGGAGGAGAGACCCAGTACTTC. This gives the protein CASSQVGMNPGGETQYF.

This clone appeared once. V usage is TRBV6-5 and J usage is TRBJ1-6; TRBD1 aligns across 8 bases. J was trimmed by 7 bases and V by 10 bases; bases with no gene match: 9. The CDR3 has 14 amino acids. Per germline, CDR1 MNHEY and CDR2 SVGAGI. The CDR3 region has the DNA TGTGCCACCACCCCCAGGGACAGGAATTCACCCCTCCACTTT. Its protein product is CATTPRDRNSPLHF.

The chain is built from TRBV29-1 and TRBJ1-1; 7 nucleotides agree with TRBD1. Germline CDR1 reads SQVTM; CDR2 reads ANQGSEA. J gave up 5 bases and V 3 bases, and 6 bases lay outside the gene matches. The CDR3 contains 13 residues. The CDR3 sequence: CSVDTGVWTEAFF. The CDR3 DNA sequence: TGCAGCGTTGATACAGGGGTTTGGACTGAAGCTTTCTTT. The entire variable domain, with the rest obtained from reference TRBV29-1 and TRBJ1-1, is as follows: SAVISQKPSRDICQRGTSLTIQCQVDSQVTMMFWYRQQPGQSLTLIATANQGSEATYESGFVIDKFPISRPNLTFSTLTVSNMSPEDSSIYLCSVDTGVWTEAFFGQGTRLTVV.

This clone was detected only a few times. The J gene is TRBJ1-2, the V gene TRBV14, with 7 positions matching TRBD1. Germline V CDR1 and CDR2: SGHDN, FVKESK. V was pared by 4 bases and J by 8 bases, with 7 bases of the junction left unmatched. The length of the CDR3 is 13 residues. The chain's CDR3 is CASSPTGPTGYTF. CDR3 nucleotide sequence: TGTGCCAGCAGCCCGACAGGGCCCACAGGCTACACCTTC.

The genes are TRBV2 and TRBJ2-2, with 11 bases that match TRBD2. The CDR3 contains 16 residues. Germline CDR1 and CDR2: SNHLY and FYNNEI. The junction had 2 bases not matched to a gene; V was cut back by 4 bases and J by 1 base. The CDR3 sequence is CASSGGTSGNTGELFF. CDR3 bases: TGTGCCAGCAGTGGAGGGACTAGCGGGAACACCGGGGAGCTGTTTTTT.